This T cell receptor (beta chain) was sequenced during a study of OX40 agonist ivuxolimab in advanced cancers. Study at large: Anti-PD-1, anti-PD-L1 or anti-CTLA-4 therapy given earlier was allowed, and around 40% had some. Two patients with cutaneous melanoma and one with hepatocellular carcinoma, three in total, showed partial responses. Overall study results and limits: More expanded clones were seen, on average, in CD8+ T cells than in CD4+. At 0.1 to 3.0 mg/kg, clonal expansion of CD4+ and CD8+ blood T cells had occurred by week 6.

Trimming took 2 bases from V and 6 from J, leaving 11 bases between them. The CDR3 sequence is 13 residues long. Germline V gene lookup returns CDR1 KGHSH and CDR2 LQKENI. In regard to this clone: Its antigen is not known.

Libraries were prepared by immunoSEQ multiplex PCR; TCRdb keeps only in-frame clonotypes and omits some of them. Counted here are some 77,000 clones, 90% to 95% occurring once; the ten biggest clones make up around 0.3%. Source: CD4+ or CD8+ T cells sorted from blood, taken in a trial of the OX40 agonist ivuxolimab. This rearrangement joins TRBV18 to TRBJ2-7; D is possibly TRBD2 (5 bases). The TCR sequence derives from an adult with an advanced solid tumor such as melanoma, head and neck, liver or kidney cancer. CDR3 coding DNA: TGTGCCAGCTCACCAACCGAGGGTCGCGAGCAGTACTTC. Amino acid sequence: CASSPTEGREQYF.